This T cell receptor beta chain was found in a study of blood T cell repertoires in COVID-19 (dated by TCRdb to 2020 to 2021). Describing the broader study: The collaborator samples originated in the United States, Italy and Spain and spanned the acute and convalescent phases of COVID-19. The prospective study material was composed of cDNA or gDNA derived from T cells, B-cell-depleted T cells, or PBMCs. The dataset comprised deeply sampled blood TCRbeta repertoires from subjects exposed to, actively infected with, or recovered from COVID-19. A freely available public database, intended as a resource for researchers studying the immune response to SARS-CoV-2, is where the repertoires were released. The samples were drawn from the first 160 participants of the ongoing ImmuneRACE study and from under 1,500 subjects provided by 6 global collaborators. Nearly every sample came with metadata listing a de-identified subject ID, COVID-19 status, age in years and sex. Where available, HLA class I and class II types were taken from metadata supplied by the sample provider and were not determined by assay-based typing.

The CDR3 numbers 15 residues from cysteine through phenylalanine. The CDR3 DNA has 45 bases and is translated from base 1. A distance of 13 bases separates the germline ends of V and J, which lose 0 bases and 7 bases respectively. Reading the germline V gene (reference sequence) gives CDR1 MNHEY and CDR2 SMNVEV. The collaborating institutions used their own protocols to collect whole blood in K2EDTA tubes. Collaborator samples were shipped for TCRbeta analysis as frozen whole blood, isolated PBMCs, or DNA extracted from either sample type. What the study reported, not specific to this receptor: How much clinical and demographic metadata was included differed by source and by participant, and the metadata was provided uncurated.

Comment on this clone: Its antigen specificity is not known. No base-level quality is on record; no much larger clone is a single base apart.

TCRbeta CDR3 regions were amplified from genomic DNA by means of the immunoSEQ Assay, a bias-controlled multiplex PCR. The paper's processing steps were these. The number of nucleated cells in each sample was estimated from the amplification of reference gene primers within the assay. To quantify the absolute abundance of each unique TCRbeta CDR3 rearrangement, sequence reads were collapsed and filtered. For each sample, productive Simpson clonality was calculated as the square root of Simpson's diversity index across productive rearrangements. This is the immuneACCESS table as TCRdb keeps it, with only in-frame sequences that have V and J called. A part of the clones is gone; compared with another copy, unresolved V genes explain less than half, and the rest is unexplained. V and J calls and clone size are given by that table; D and trimming were obtained from the DNA. The sample table holds fewer than 250,000 clones, of which roughly 94% were seen once. The top ten hold around 1.2% of the sample.

The chain is encoded by TRBV27 joined to TRBJ1-5; a tentative D match to TRBD1 spans 5 bases. The TCR was taken from a man aged 25 to 40 with acute or convalescent COVID-19. Sequencing used peripheral blood. The CDR3 corresponds to CASSLSRQRAQPQHF. The sequence in DNA is TGTGCCAGCAGTTTATCCCGACAGCGAGCACAGCCCCAGCATTTT.